A selection of T cell receptor beta chains follows, all from one sample in a study of shared clonotypes between healthy human individuals. Some clones are missing from TCRdb's copy, which holds only in-frame ones; the method was immunoSEQ multiplex PCR. The table lists around 500,000 clones, approximately 81% of them singletons. The sample taken for sequencing was PBMCs. Receptors were obtained from a woman between 40 and 55 years old in good health. Some clones in this sample may be carry-over from other donors' samples. CDR3s include the opening cysteine and the closing phenylalanine or tryptophan. A D gene is named only where the DNA matches it firmly. Only some rows state a clone size, as once, few, many or a class for expanded clones.

J,V,D,size,DNA,CDR3
TRBJ1-2,TRBV6-5,NA,NA,TGTGCCAGCAGTTATAGAGGCTATGGCTACACCTTC,CASSYRGYGYTF
TRBJ2-5,TRBV28,TRBD2,once,TGTGCCAGCAGCCCTATATGGGGAGGGAGCCAAGAGACCCAGTACTTC,CASSPIWGGSQETQYF
TRBJ1-1,TRBV27,TRBD1,few,TGTGCCAGCAGTTTGCGACAGGGGAACACTGAAGCTTTCTTT,CASSLRQGNTEAFF
TRBJ2-2,TRBV18,TRBD2,NA,TGTGCCAGCTCACCACGGGCGGGAGTCATCGGGGAGCTGTTTTTT,CASSPRAGVIGELFF
TRBJ2-1,TRBV6-5,TRBD2,NA,TGTGCCAGCAGGGCGGCGGGGGAGGGTAATGAGCAGTTCTTC,CASRAAGEGNEQFF
TRBJ2-7,TRBV7-3,TRBD2,NA,TGTGCCAGCAGCTTAAGGACTAGCGGGGCCCTGAACTACGAGCAGTACTTC,CASSLRTSGALNYEQYF
TRBJ1-2,TRBV11-2,NA,NA,TGTGCCAGCAGCGCACTCGGGGAGGCCCACTATGGCTACACCTTC,CASSALGEAHYGYTF
TRBJ2-1,TRBV30,NA,NA,TGTGCCTGGAGTGTAGTTTTCGGTAGCTCCTACAATGAGCAGTTCTTC,CAWSVVFGSSYNEQFF
TRBJ2-1,TRBV7-2,TRBD2,NA,TGTGCCAGCAGCTTAGTAGGGGGGACTAGCGGGATAGGTGAGCAGTTCTTC,CASSLVGGTSGIGEQFF
TRBJ1-5,TRBV28,NA,NA,TGTGCCAGCAGTTCGGACCTCTGGGAGGCCCAGCATTTT,CASSSDLWEAQHF
TRBJ2-2,TRBV2,TRBD2,NA,TGTGCCAGCAGTGGGACTAGCGGGAGGGCCGGGGAGCTGTTTTTT,CASSGTSGRAGELFF
TRBJ1-2,TRBV5-5,NA,many,TGTGCCAGCAGCTTGGCCGTGAGGGACTCCTCTCCCGTGAATGGCTACACCTTC,CASSLAVRDSSPVNGYTF
TRBJ2-3,TRBV11-2,NA,NA,TGTGCCAGCAGCTCCGGGACACCAGATACGCAGTATTTT,CASSSGTPDTQYF
TRBJ1-4,TRBV19,NA,NA,TGTGCCAGTAGTATAGAGGCCCTGGGGCGTGAAAAACTGTTTTTT,CASSIEALGREKLFF
TRBJ1-4,TRBV5-1,TRBD1,NA,TGCGCCAGCAGCCCCCAGGGGGCCAGTGAAAAACTGTTTTTT,CASSPQGASEKLFF
TRBJ2-1,TRBV10-3,NA,NA,TGTGCCATCAGTGCTACTAGTAATGAGCAGTTCTTC,CAISATSNEQFF
TRBJ1-2,TRBV28,TRBD1,NA,TGTGCCAGCACCCCGAGGGGGCGAAACTATGGCTACACCTTC,CASTPRGRNYGYTF
TRBJ2-7,TRBV7-9,NA,once,TGTGCCATCTTGGCGGACTACGAGCAGTACTTC,CAILADYEQYF
TRBJ1-1,TRBV4-3,TRBD1,NA,TGCGCCAGCAGCCAAGGTAGACAGGGACTTAACACTGAAGCTTTCTTT,CASSQGRQGLNTEAFF
TRBJ2-2,TRBV5-1,TRBD2,NA,TGCGCCAGCAGCTTTCTAGCGGGAGGGAACACCGGGGAGCTGTTTTTT,CASSFLAGGNTGELFF
TRBJ2-7,TRBV18,NA,NA,TGTGCCAGCTCACCCGCCCCGGACATAACATCGGGGCAGTACTTC,CASSPAPDITSGQYF
TRBJ2-1,TRBV5-1,NA,NA,TGCGCCAGCAGCTTGGTAGGACTTTCCTACAATGAGCAGTTCTTC,CASSLVGLSYNEQFF
TRBJ2-5,TRBV4-2,TRBD2,NA,TGTGCCAGCAGCCAAGATGGGGGAGGGTCCTTAGAGACCCAGTACTTC,CASSQDGGGSLETQYF
TRBJ1-1,TRBV5-1,TRBD1,NA,TGCGCCAGCACCACCTCCGGGACAGGGGTTAACACTGAAGCTTTCTTT,CASTTSGTGVNTEAFF
TRBJ1-5,TRBV30,NA,NA,TGTGCCTGGGGTGGCGGCGGGGGGCAGGATAACCAGCCCCAGCATTTT,CAWGGGGGQDNQPQHF
TRBJ2-1,TRBV5-6,TRBD2,NA,TGTGCCAGCAGCGGGCCTCGGGGGGACAATGAGCAGTTCTTC,CASSGPRGDNEQFF
TRBJ2-7,TRBV6-1,NA,NA,TGTGCCAGCAGTTATAACAGCCCCTACGAGCAGTACTTC,CASSYNSPYEQYF
TRBJ1-3,TRBV9,TRBD1,NA,TGTGCCAGCAGCCCCTCGGGCCCCGGGACAGGGAGAAACACCATATATTTT,CASSPSGPGTGRNTIYF
TRBJ2-1,TRBV30,TRBD1,NA,TGTGCCTGGAGGCCTCGGGACAGCTGGAATGAGCAGTTCTTC,CAWRPRDSWNEQFF
TRBJ2-2,TRBV2,TRBD2,NA,TGTGCCAGCAGGGGACTAGCGGATACCGGGGAGCTGTTTTTT,CASRGLADTGELFF
TRBJ2-5,TRBV5-8,NA,NA,TGTGCCAGCAGCTTTGGGGGGGCTCCAGAGACCCAGTACTTC,CASSFGGAPETQYF
TRBJ2-5,TRBV5-4,NA,NA,TGTGCCAGCAGCTTGGGTGGGGCCCAAGAGACCCAGTACTTC,CASSLGGAQETQYF
TRBJ2-3,TRBV11-2,NA,NA,TGTGCCAGCAGCTTAGAGGCAGGGATTCCTGATACGCAGTATTTT,CASSLEAGIPDTQYF
TRBJ2-7,TRBV5-4,NA,once,TGTGCCAGCAGCTTGGACCGGAACGAGCAGTACTTC,CASSLDRNEQYF